The rows below give T cell receptor beta chains drawn from one sample of a study of blood T cell repertoires in COVID-19. Profiling relied on immunoSEQ multiplex PCR, and the TCRdb table lists in-frame clones only, not all of them. The sample records over 150,000 clones, around 95% being singletons. The sequenced material came from peripheral blood. These receptors all come from a man aged 25-40 years with COVID-19, enrolled during active disease. CDR3s include the opening cysteine and the closing phenylalanine or tryptophan. A D gene is named only where the DNA matches it firmly. The size of a clone is reported for some rows only, either as once, few or many, or as a class for expanded clones.

d_gene: TRBD2
j_gene: TRBJ2-5
abundance: NA
v_gene: TRBV30
CDR3nt: TGTGCCTGGGCTGGACTAGCGGGGGGTCATCAAGAGACCCAGTACTTC
CDR3aa: CAWAGLAGGHQETQYF

d_gene: TRBD1
j_gene: TRBJ1-6
abundance: NA
v_gene: TRBV19
CDR3nt: TGTGCCAGTAGTACGGACAGGTCTGGCTCACCCCTCCACTTT
CDR3aa: CASSTDRSGSPLHF

d_gene: NA
j_gene: TRBJ1-3
abundance: NA
v_gene: TRBV6-1
CDR3nt: TGTGCCAGCAGTGAACTCGGGAGCCACTCTGGAAACACCATATATTTT
CDR3aa: CASSELGSHSGNTIYF

d_gene: NA
j_gene: TRBJ2-1
abundance: NA
v_gene: TRBV7-3
CDR3nt: TGTGCCAGCAGCTTATTAGCAGGGGTGGGCAATGAGCAGTTCTTC
CDR3aa: CASSLLAGVGNEQFF

d_gene: NA
j_gene: TRBJ1-1
abundance: NA
v_gene: TRBV20-1
CDR3nt: TGCAGTGCTAGTGGGGGGGGCACTGAAGCTTTCTTT
CDR3aa: CSASGGGTEAFF

d_gene: NA
j_gene: TRBJ2-5
abundance: NA
v_gene: TRBV6-1
CDR3nt: TGTGCCAGCAGCGAAGAGTGGACAAACGGAGAGACCCAGTACTTC
CDR3aa: CASSEEWTNGETQYF

d_gene: TRBD2
j_gene: TRBJ2-5
abundance: NA
v_gene: TRBV25-1
CDR3nt: TGTGCCAGCAGTGAGTACGGGCTAGCGGGGGTCCAAGAGACCCAGTACTTC
CDR3aa: CASSEYGLAGVQETQYF

d_gene: NA
j_gene: TRBJ2-3
abundance: NA
v_gene: TRBV18
CDR3nt: TGTGCCAGCTCACCACCCGGGGGAAGTCCCGATACGCAGTATTTT
CDR3aa: CASSPPGGSPDTQYF

d_gene: NA
j_gene: TRBJ2-1
abundance: NA
v_gene: TRBV7-9
CDR3nt: TGTGCCAGCAGCGGTCAGGCGAATGAGCAGTTCTTC
CDR3aa: CASSGQANEQFF

d_gene: NA
j_gene: TRBJ2-5
abundance: NA
v_gene: TRBV6-5
CDR3nt: TGTGCCAGCAGTTACGGAGTTGTGCAAGAGACCCAGTACTTC
CDR3aa: CASSYGVVQETQYF

d_gene: NA
j_gene: TRBJ2-1
abundance: NA
v_gene: TRBV7-9
CDR3nt: TGTGCCAGCAGCTTAAGGAAGGGGCATGACTACAATGAGCAGTTCTTC
CDR3aa: CASSLRKGHDYNEQFF

d_gene: TRBD2
j_gene: TRBJ2-7
abundance: NA
v_gene: TRBV2
CDR3nt: TGTGCCAGCAGTAGCGGGGGCCCTAACTACGAGCAGTACTTC
CDR3aa: CASSSGGPNYEQYF

d_gene: TRBD1
j_gene: TRBJ1-2
abundance: NA
v_gene: TRBV27
CDR3nt: TGTGCCAGCAGTATCAGACAGGGGACGAACTATGGCTACACCTTC
CDR3aa: CASSIRQGTNYGYTF

d_gene: NA
j_gene: TRBJ2-3
abundance: NA
v_gene: TRBV4-2
CDR3nt: TGTGCCAGCAGCCAGCAGGCCGGGACACGGTCCACAGATACGCAGTATTTT
CDR3aa: CASSQQAGTRSTDTQYF

d_gene: TRBD1
j_gene: TRBJ2-3
abundance: NA
v_gene: TRBV5-4
CDR3nt: TGTGCCAGCAGCTTTAGGGACAGTGCAGATACGCAGTATTTT
CDR3aa: CASSFRDSADTQYF

d_gene: NA
j_gene: TRBJ1-1
abundance: NA
v_gene: TRBV27
CDR3nt: TGTGCCAGCAGCCCCTTACAGGGAATCGTCACTGAAGCTTTCTTT
CDR3aa: CASSPLQGIVTEAFF

d_gene: TRBD1
j_gene: TRBJ2-3
abundance: NA
v_gene: TRBV13
CDR3nt: TGTGCCAGCAGCACAAACCCGACAGGGAGCACAGATACGCAGTATTTT
CDR3aa: CASSTNPTGSTDTQYF

d_gene: TRBD2
j_gene: TRBJ2-1
abundance: NA
v_gene: TRBV5-1
CDR3nt: TGCGCCAGCAGCTGGGGACTAGCGGGATACAATGAGCAGTTCTTC
CDR3aa: CASSWGLAGYNEQFF

d_gene: TRBD1
j_gene: TRBJ2-1
abundance: NA
v_gene: TRBV27
CDR3nt: TGTGCCAGTGAAGAGGGGACAGGGGGCTTCAATGAGCAGTTCTTC
CDR3aa: CASEEGTGGFNEQFF

d_gene: TRBD2
j_gene: TRBJ2-1
abundance: NA
v_gene: TRBV20-1
CDR3nt: TGCAGTGCTAGTTATTTGAGCGGGGGGAACGATGAGCAGTTCTTC
CDR3aa: CSASYLSGGNDEQFF

d_gene: NA
j_gene: TRBJ1-1
abundance: once
v_gene: TRBV19
CDR3nt: TGTGCCAGTAGCCTAGCCGTAAGAATGAACACTGAAGCTTTCTTT
CDR3aa: CASSLAVRMNTEAFF

d_gene: TRBD2
j_gene: TRBJ2-7
abundance: few
v_gene: TRBV5-3
CDR3nt: TGTGCCAGAAGCGCTAAGCGGGGGGCCTTATACGAGCAGTACTTC
CDR3aa: CARSAKRGALYEQYF

d_gene: NA
j_gene: TRBJ1-3
abundance: NA
v_gene: TRBV9
CDR3nt: TGTGCCAGCAGCAACCCCTCGGGACATTCCTCTGGAAACACCATATATTTT
CDR3aa: CASSNPSGHSSGNTIYF

d_gene: TRBD1
j_gene: TRBJ1-1
abundance: few
v_gene: TRBV6-1
CDR3nt: TGTGCCAGCAGTGAAACTGGGGACAGCACTGAAGCTTTCTTT
CDR3aa: CASSETGDSTEAFF

d_gene: NA
j_gene: TRBJ1-2
abundance: NA
v_gene: TRBV12-3/TRBV12-4
CDR3nt: TGTGCCAGCAGTTTTTACAGGGATGGCTACACCTTC
CDR3aa: CASSFYRDGYTF

d_gene: NA
j_gene: TRBJ1-1
abundance: NA
v_gene: TRBV12-5
CDR3nt: TGTGCTAGTGGCCCCCGGGGGGGTAGGGCTGAAGCTTTCTTT
CDR3aa: CASGPRGGRAEAFF

d_gene: TRBD1
j_gene: TRBJ1-5
abundance: NA
v_gene: TRBV2
CDR3nt: TGTGCCAGCAGCCACGACAGGGGCAATCAGCCCCAGCATTTT
CDR3aa: CASSHDRGNQPQHF

d_gene: TRBD2
j_gene: TRBJ2-1
abundance: NA
v_gene: TRBV27
CDR3nt: TGTGCCAGCAACCCCTCCCGAGGACTAGCGGGGGCCGACAATGAGCAGTTCTTC
CDR3aa: CASNPSRGLAGADNEQFF

d_gene: NA
j_gene: TRBJ1-2
abundance: NA
v_gene: TRBV3-1/TRBV3-2
CDR3nt: TGTGCCAGCAGCCAAGATCCAGGCGGCTACACCTTC
CDR3aa: CASSQDPGGYTF

d_gene: TRBD1
j_gene: TRBJ1-2
abundance: NA
v_gene: TRBV4-1
CDR3nt: TGCGCCAGCAGCCAAGATCCAGGGGGCGCGAATGGCTACACCTTC
CDR3aa: CASSQDPGGANGYTF

d_gene: NA
j_gene: TRBJ2-7
abundance: few
v_gene: TRBV6-2/TRBV6-3
CDR3nt: TGTGCCAGCAGCCACGATTTCCGGGGGGCCACCTACGAGCAGTACTTC
CDR3aa: CASSHDFRGATYEQYF

d_gene: NA
j_gene: TRBJ1-1
abundance: NA
v_gene: TRBV28
CDR3nt: TGTGCCAGCAGTTCCCCAAGCGCTGAAGCTTTCTTT
CDR3aa: CASSSPSAEAFF

d_gene: TRBD1
j_gene: TRBJ2-7
abundance: NA
v_gene: TRBV29-1
CDR3nt: TGCAGCGTTGAAGATCCCTACGGACAGGCAAACGAGCAGTACTTC
CDR3aa: CSVEDPYGQANEQYF

d_gene: NA
j_gene: TRBJ2-1
abundance: NA
v_gene: TRBV29-1
CDR3nt: TGCAGCGTTGATCGCGATGATCGCTACAATGAGCAGTTCTTC
CDR3aa: CSVDRDDRYNEQFF

d_gene: TRBD1
j_gene: TRBJ1-4
abundance: NA
v_gene: TRBV6-5
CDR3nt: TGTGCCAGCAGCTCCGGGACAGGGGATGGTGAAAAACTGTTTTTT
CDR3aa: CASSSGTGDGEKLFF

d_gene: TRBD1
j_gene: TRBJ1-2
abundance: NA
v_gene: TRBV5-1
CDR3nt: TGCGCCAGCAGCGAAGGGGACAGGGGGAATGGCTACACCTTC
CDR3aa: CASSEGDRGNGYTF

d_gene: NA
j_gene: TRBJ2-5
abundance: NA
v_gene: TRBV2
CDR3nt: TGTGCCAGCAGGGGTCGGACAGTACAAGAGACCCAGTACTTC
CDR3aa: CASRGRTVQETQYF

d_gene: NA
j_gene: TRBJ1-1
abundance: once
v_gene: TRBV10-1
CDR3nt: TGCGCCAGCAGTGAGTCCGGGACACCTATGAACACTGAAGCTTTCTTT
CDR3aa: CASSESGTPMNTEAFF

d_gene: TRBD2
j_gene: TRBJ2-3
abundance: NA
v_gene: TRBV9
CDR3nt: TGTGCCAGCAGCGTAGCGGCGAGCGGGGGACCAGATACGCAGTATTTT
CDR3aa: CASSVAASGGPDTQYF

d_gene: TRBD1
j_gene: TRBJ1-2
abundance: NA
v_gene: TRBV19
CDR3nt: TGTGCCAGTAGTATACTACACCGGGACAGCTACGATGGCTACACCTTC
CDR3aa: CASSILHRDSYDGYTF

d_gene: NA
j_gene: TRBJ1-1
abundance: NA
v_gene: TRBV11-3
CDR3nt: TGTGCCAGCAGCTTAGGCGAGGGTAGTGGGGACACTGAAGCTTTCTTT
CDR3aa: CASSLGEGSGDTEAFF

d_gene: NA
j_gene: TRBJ2-3
abundance: once
v_gene: TRBV18
CDR3nt: TGTGCCAGCTCGCAGGGCAGCACAGATACGCAGTATTTT
CDR3aa: CASSQGSTDTQYF

d_gene: TRBD1
j_gene: TRBJ2-2
abundance: once
v_gene: TRBV7-3
CDR3nt: TGTGCCAGCAGACCGACAGGGAAGGCCGGGGAGCTGTTTTTT
CDR3aa: CASRPTGKAGELFF

d_gene: NA
j_gene: TRBJ1-3
abundance: NA
v_gene: TRBV27
CDR3nt: TGTGCCAGCAGTTTAATTGGGGCCCCTGGAAACACCATATATTTT
CDR3aa: CASSLIGAPGNTIYF

d_gene: NA
j_gene: TRBJ1-1
abundance: NA
v_gene: TRBV5-1
CDR3nt: TGCGCCAGCAGCTCACAGGGCGTAAACACTGAAGCTTTCTTT
CDR3aa: CASSSQGVNTEAFF

d_gene: TRBD1
j_gene: TRBJ1-1
abundance: NA
v_gene: TRBV6-5
CDR3nt: TGTGCCAGCAGGGGAAACAGGGGGCGGACTGAAGCTTTCTTT
CDR3aa: CASRGNRGRTEAFF

d_gene: NA
j_gene: TRBJ2-7
abundance: NA
v_gene: TRBV5-1
CDR3nt: TGCGCCAGCAGCTTGGAGTCCGGCTCCTACGAGCAGTACTTC
CDR3aa: CASSLESGSYEQYF

d_gene: TRBD1
j_gene: TRBJ2-7
abundance: NA
v_gene: TRBV5-5
CDR3nt: TGTGCCAGCAGCTTGCTAGGAGGGGCCGGGACAGGGACTCACGAGCAGTACTTC
CDR3aa: CASSLLGGAGTGTHEQYF

d_gene: NA
j_gene: TRBJ2-2
abundance: NA
v_gene: TRBV18
CDR3nt: TGTGCCAGCTCAGAGGGGGACGGGTTCAACACCGGGGAGCTGTTTTTT
CDR3aa: CASSEGDGFNTGELFF

d_gene: NA
j_gene: TRBJ2-2
abundance: NA
v_gene: TRBV11-2
CDR3nt: TGTGCCAGCGGCCCCCCCAGGGCCACCGGGGAGCTGTTTTTT
CDR3aa: CASGPPRATGELFF

d_gene: TRBD2
j_gene: TRBJ2-7
abundance: NA
v_gene: TRBV7-2
CDR3nt: TGTGCCAGCAGCTTAGATTGGGGAAGCGGGGGACCCTACGAGCAGTACTTC
CDR3aa: CASSLDWGSGGPYEQYF

d_gene: NA
j_gene: TRBJ2-7
abundance: NA
v_gene: TRBV2
CDR3nt: TGTGCCAGCAAGACGCGAGCGAGACCTCCATACGAGCAGTACTTC
CDR3aa: CASKTRARPPYEQYF

d_gene: NA
j_gene: TRBJ1-1
abundance: NA
v_gene: TRBV19
CDR3nt: TGTGCCAGTAGTGCCCTCCTAGCGGGCACTGAAGCTTTCTTT
CDR3aa: CASSALLAGTEAFF

d_gene: TRBD1
j_gene: TRBJ2-7
abundance: NA
v_gene: TRBV29-1
CDR3nt: TGCAGCGTCACAGGGGGCCAGGGGAGGGAGACCTACGAGCAGTACTTC
CDR3aa: CSVTGGQGRETYEQYF

d_gene: TRBD1
j_gene: TRBJ1-5
abundance: NA
v_gene: TRBV29-1
CDR3nt: TGCAGCGTCGGGACAGGGGGCAGAGATCAGCCCCAGCATTTT
CDR3aa: CSVGTGGRDQPQHF

d_gene: NA
j_gene: TRBJ1-4
abundance: NA
v_gene: TRBV5-1
CDR3nt: TGCGCCAGCAGCTTCGAGGGCAGGCCTAATGAAAAACTGTTTTTT
CDR3aa: CASSFEGRPNEKLFF

d_gene: TRBD1
j_gene: TRBJ2-1
abundance: once
v_gene: TRBV5-1
CDR3nt: TGCGCCAGCAGCTCGTCGGTAGGGGGCAGGGATGAGCAGTTCTTC
CDR3aa: CASSSSVGGRDEQFF

d_gene: TRBD1
j_gene: TRBJ2-4
abundance: NA
v_gene: TRBV6-5
CDR3nt: TGTGCCAGCAGTTGGGACAGGGTAAAAAACATTCAGTACTTC
CDR3aa: CASSWDRVKNIQYF

d_gene: NA
j_gene: TRBJ1-1
abundance: NA
v_gene: TRBV19
CDR3nt: TGTGCCAGTAGTCACCGCGGGGGCGGGATGAACACTGAAGCTTTCTTT
CDR3aa: CASSHRGGGMNTEAFF

d_gene: TRBD1
j_gene: TRBJ2-2
abundance: NA
v_gene: TRBV6-5
CDR3nt: TGTGCCAGCAGTCAAACGGGACAGGGTTCCTTGGGGCTGTTTTTT
CDR3aa: CASSQTGQGSLGLFF